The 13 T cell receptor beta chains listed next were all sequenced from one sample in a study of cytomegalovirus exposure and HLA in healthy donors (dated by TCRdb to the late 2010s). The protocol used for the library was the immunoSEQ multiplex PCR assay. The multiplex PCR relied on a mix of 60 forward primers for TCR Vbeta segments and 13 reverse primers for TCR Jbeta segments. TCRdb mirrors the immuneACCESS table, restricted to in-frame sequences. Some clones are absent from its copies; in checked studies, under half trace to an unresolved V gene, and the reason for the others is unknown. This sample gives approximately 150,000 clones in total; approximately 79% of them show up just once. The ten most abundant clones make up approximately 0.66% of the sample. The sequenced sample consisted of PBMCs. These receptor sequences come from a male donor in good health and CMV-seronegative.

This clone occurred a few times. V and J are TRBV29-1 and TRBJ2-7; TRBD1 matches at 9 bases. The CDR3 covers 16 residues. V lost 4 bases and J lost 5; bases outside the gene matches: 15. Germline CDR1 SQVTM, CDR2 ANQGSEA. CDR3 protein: CSVANPPRTGEDEQYF. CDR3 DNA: TGCAGCGTTGCAAACCCACCAAGGACAGGGGAAGACGAGCAGTACTTC.

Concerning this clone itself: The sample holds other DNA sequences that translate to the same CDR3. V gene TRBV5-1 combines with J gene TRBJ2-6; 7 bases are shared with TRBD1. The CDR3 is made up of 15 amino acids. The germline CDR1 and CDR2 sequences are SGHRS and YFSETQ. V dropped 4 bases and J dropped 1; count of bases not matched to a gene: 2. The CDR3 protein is CASSPTGSGANVLTF. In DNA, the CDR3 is TGCGCCAGCAGCCCGACAGGGTCTGGGGCCAACGTCCTGACTTTC.

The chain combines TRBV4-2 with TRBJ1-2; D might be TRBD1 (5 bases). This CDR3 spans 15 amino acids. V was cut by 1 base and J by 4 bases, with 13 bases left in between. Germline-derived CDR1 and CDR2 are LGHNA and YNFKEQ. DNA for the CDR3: TGTGCCAGCAGCCAAGTCCCGGGGGAGGGCTATGGCTACACCTTC. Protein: CASSQVPGEGYGYTF.

The CDR3 region is CASSLLSGSEQFF. The DNA for the CDR3 is TGTGCCAGCAGTTTATTATCCGGGTCTGAGCAGTTCTTC. The chain uses TRBV27 and TRBJ2-1; D unclear. The V end was cut by 1 base, the J end by 9 bases, with 10 bases between. The CDR3 runs 13 residues. Germline V gene sequence: CDR1 MNHEY, CDR2 SMNVEV (reference sequence).

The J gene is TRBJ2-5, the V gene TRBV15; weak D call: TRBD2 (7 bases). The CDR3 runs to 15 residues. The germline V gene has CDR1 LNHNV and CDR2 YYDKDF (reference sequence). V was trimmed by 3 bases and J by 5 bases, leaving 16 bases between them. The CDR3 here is CATSSSGGLGETQYF. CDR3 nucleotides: TGTGCCACCAGCAGTTCGGGGGGCCTCGGGGAGACCCAGTACTTC. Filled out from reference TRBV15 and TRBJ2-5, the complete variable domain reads DAMVIQNPRYQVTQFGKPVTLSCSQTLNHNVMYWYQQKSSQAPKLLFHYYDKDFNNEADTPDNFQSRRPNTSFCFLDIRSPGLGDTAMYLCATSSSGGLGETQYFGPGTRLLVL.

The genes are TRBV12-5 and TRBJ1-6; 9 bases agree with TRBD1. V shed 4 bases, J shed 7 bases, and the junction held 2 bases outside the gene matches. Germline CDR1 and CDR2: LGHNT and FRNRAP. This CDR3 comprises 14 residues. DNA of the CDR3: TGTGCTAGTGGTTCAGGACAGGGGAATTCACCCCTCCACTTT. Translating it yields CASGSGQGNSPLHF.

Written as DNA, the CDR3 is TGCGCCAGCAGCCCCCAGGGAGCGGGAGGCACCGGGGAGCTGTTTTTT. It translates to CASSPQGAGGTGELFF. V is TRBV4-1 and J is TRBJ2-2; 9 positions agree with TRBD2. Germline lookup yields CDR1 MGHRA and CDR2 YSYEKL. V dropped 4 bases and J dropped 4; count of bases not matched to a gene: 7. The CDR3 has 16 residues.

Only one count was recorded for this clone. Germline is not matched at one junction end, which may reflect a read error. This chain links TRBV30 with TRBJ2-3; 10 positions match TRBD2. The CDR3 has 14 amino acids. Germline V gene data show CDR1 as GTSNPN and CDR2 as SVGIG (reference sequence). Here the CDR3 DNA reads TGTGCCTGGAGTACAGCGGGAGGGACAGATGCGCAGTATTTT. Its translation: CAWSTAGGTDAQYF.

CDR3 protein: CASSPPGHNYEQYF. The CDR3 region has the DNA TGTGCCAGCAGCCCACCGGGACACAACTACGAGCAGTACTTC. The chain uses TRBV7-9 and TRBJ2-7; the D gene is possibly TRBD1 (6 bases). CDR3 length: 14 residues. Germline V CDR1 and CDR2: SEHNR, FQNEAQ (reference sequence). V lost 5 bases, J lost 3 bases, and 14 bases lay in between.

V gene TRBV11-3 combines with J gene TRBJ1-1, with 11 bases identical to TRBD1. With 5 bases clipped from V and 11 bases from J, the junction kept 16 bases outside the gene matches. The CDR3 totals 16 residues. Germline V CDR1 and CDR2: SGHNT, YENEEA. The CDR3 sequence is CASSLLPGQGALNAFF. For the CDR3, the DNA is TGTGCCAGCAGCCTACTGCCCGGACAGGGGGCACTGAATGCTTTCTTT.

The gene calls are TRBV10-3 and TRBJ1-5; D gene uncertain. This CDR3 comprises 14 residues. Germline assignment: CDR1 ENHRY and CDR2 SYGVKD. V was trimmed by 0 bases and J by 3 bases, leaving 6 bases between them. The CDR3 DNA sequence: TGTGCCATCAGTGAGTCGCTAAACAATCAGCCCCAGCATTTT. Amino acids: CAISESLNNQPQHF.

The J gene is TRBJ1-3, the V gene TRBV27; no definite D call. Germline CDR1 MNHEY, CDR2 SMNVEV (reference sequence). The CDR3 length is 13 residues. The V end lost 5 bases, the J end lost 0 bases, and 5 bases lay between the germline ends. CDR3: CASSLLSGNTIYF. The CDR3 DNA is TGTGCCAGCAGTCTCCTCTCTGGAAACACCATATATTTT.

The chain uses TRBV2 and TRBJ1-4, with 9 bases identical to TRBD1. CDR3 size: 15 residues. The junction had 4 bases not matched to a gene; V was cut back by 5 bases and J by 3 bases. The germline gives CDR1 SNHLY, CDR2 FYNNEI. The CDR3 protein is CASSRDRGANEKLFF. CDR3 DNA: TGTGCCAGCAGTAGAGACAGGGGGGCTAATGAAAAACTGTTTTTT.